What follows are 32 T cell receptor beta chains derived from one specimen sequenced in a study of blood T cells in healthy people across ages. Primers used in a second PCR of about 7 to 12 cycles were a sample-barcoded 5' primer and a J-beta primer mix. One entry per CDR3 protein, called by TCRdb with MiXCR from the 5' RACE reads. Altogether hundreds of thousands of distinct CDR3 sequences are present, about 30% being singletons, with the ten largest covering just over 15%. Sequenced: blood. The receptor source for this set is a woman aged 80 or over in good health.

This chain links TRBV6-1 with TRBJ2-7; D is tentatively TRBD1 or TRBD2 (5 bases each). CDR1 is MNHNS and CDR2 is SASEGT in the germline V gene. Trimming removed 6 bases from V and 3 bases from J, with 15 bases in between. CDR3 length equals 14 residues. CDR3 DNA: TGTGCCAGCAGGAATTCCGGGACCCTCTACGAGCAGTACTTC. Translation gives CASRNSGTLYEQYF.

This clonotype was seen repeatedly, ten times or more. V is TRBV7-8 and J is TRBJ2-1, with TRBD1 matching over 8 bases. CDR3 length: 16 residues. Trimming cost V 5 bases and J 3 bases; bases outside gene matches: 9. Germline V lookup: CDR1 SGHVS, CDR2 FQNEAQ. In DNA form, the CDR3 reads TGTGCCAGCAGCCTTGGCCGGGACAGGTTCTACAATGAGCAGTTCTTC. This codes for CASSLGRDRFYNEQFF. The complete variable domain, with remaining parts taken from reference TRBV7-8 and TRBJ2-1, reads GAGVSQSPRYKVAKRGQDVALRCDPISGHVSLFWYQQALGQGPEFLTYFQNEAQLDKSGLPSDRFFAERPEGSVSTLKIQRTQQEDSAVYLCASSLGRDRFYNEQFFGPGTRLTVL.

CDR3 nucleotides: TGCAGTGCTAGGGCCCCGGGACTAGCGCAAGAGACCCAGTACTTC. It codes for CSARAPGLAQETQYF. The V call is TRBV20-1, the J call TRBJ2-5; 10 bases map to TRBD2. V shed 3 bases and J 2 bases; nucleotides not matched to a gene: 6. CDR3 length equals 15 residues. Looked up from germline, CDR1 is DFQATT and CDR2 is SNEGSKA (reference sequence).

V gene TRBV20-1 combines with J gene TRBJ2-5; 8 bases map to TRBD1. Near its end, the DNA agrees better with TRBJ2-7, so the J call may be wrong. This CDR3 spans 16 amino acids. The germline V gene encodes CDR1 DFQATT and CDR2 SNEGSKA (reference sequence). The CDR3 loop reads CSARDLGTGLGDEQYF. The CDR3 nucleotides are TGCAGTGCTAGAGATCTAGGGACAGGTCTCGGCGACGAGCAGTACTTC.

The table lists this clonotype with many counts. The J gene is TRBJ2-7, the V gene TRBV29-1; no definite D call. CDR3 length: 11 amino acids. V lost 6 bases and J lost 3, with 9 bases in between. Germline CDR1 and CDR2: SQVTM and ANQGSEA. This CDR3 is CSVTKNYEQYF. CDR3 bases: TGCAGCGTCACTAAGAACTACGAGCAGTACTTC.

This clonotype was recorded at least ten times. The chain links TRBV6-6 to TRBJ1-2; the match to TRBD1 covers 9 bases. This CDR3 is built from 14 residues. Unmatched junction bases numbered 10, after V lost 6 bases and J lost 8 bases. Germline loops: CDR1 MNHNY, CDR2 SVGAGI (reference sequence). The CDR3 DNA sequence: TGTGCCAGCAGCGAACAGGGGGCGGTACGAGGCTACACCTTC. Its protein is CASSEQGAVRGYTF.

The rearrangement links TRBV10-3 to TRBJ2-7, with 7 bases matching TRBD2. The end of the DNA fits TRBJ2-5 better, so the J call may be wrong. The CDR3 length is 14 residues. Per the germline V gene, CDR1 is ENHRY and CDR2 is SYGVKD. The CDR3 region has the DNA TGTGCCGCGGGAGCAAGCGGGGCCGCTCAGACCCAGTACTTC. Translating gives CAAGASGAAQTQYF.

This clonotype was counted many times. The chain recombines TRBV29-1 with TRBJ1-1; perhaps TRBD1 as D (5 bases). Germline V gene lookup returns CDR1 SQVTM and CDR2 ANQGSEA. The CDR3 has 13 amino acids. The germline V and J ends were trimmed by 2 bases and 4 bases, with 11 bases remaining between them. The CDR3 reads CSVEYRSATEAFF. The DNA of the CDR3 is TGCAGCGTTGAATACAGGTCCGCCACTGAAGCTTTCTTT.

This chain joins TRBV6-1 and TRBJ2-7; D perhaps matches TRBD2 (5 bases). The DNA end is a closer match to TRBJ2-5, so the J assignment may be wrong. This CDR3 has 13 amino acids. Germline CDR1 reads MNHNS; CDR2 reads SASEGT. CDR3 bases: TGTGCCAGCAGTGAATTCACTAGGAAGACCCAGTACTTC. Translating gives CASSEFTRKTQYF.

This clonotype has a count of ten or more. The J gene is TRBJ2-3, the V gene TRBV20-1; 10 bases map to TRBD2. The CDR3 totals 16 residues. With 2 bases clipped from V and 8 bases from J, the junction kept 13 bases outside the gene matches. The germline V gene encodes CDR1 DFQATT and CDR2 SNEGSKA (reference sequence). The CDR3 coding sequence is TGCAGTGCTAGATACCAGCGGGGGGGTAGACGGGGTACGCAGTATTTT. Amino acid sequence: CSARYQRGGRRGTQYF.

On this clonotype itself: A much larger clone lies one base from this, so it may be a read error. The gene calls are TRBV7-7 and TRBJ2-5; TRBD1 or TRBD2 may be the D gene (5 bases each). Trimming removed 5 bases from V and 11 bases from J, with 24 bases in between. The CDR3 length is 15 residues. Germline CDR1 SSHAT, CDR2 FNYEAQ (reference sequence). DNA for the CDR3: TGTGCCAGCAGCGCCCGGGCAGGGAGAGGCAATGAGCAGTACTTC. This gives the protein CASSARAGRGNEQYF.

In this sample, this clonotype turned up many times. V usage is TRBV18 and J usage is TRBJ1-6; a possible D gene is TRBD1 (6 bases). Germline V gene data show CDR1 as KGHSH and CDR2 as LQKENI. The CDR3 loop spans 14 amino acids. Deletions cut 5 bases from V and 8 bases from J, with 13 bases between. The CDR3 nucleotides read TGTGCCAGCTCAAACGGGACACCGCATTCACCCCTCCACTTT. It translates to CASSNGTPHSPLHF. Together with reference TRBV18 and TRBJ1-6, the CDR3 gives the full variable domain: NAGVMQNPRHLVRRRGQEARLRCSPMKGHSHVYWYRQLPEEGLKFMVYLQKENIIDESGMPKERFSAEFPKEGPSILRIQQVVRGDSAAYFCASSNGTPHSPLHFGNGTRLTVT.

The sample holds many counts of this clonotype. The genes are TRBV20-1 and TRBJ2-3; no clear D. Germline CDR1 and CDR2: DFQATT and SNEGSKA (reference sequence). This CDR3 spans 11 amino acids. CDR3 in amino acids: CSANALDTQYF. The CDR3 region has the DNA TGCAGCGCCAATGCCCTCGATACGCAGTATTTT.

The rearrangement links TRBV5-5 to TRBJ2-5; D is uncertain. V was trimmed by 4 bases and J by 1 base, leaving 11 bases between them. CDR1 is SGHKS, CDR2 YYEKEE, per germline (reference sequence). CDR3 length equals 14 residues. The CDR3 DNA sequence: TGTGCCAGCAGCCCGATCCTCCGCCAAGAGACCCAGTACTTC. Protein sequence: CASSPILRQETQYF.

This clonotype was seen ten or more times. DNA for the CDR3: TGCGCCAGCAGCCCTATTACGATTCGTAGGGGGACTTTTAGCACAGATACGCAGTATTTT. It translates to CASSPITIRRGTFSTDTQYF. This rearrangement joins TRBV5-1 to TRBJ2-3; D may match TRBD1 or TRBD2 (6 bases each). The germline V gene encodes CDR1 SGHRS and CDR2 YFSETQ. This CDR3 is 20 amino acids long. Trimming shortened V by 4 bases and J by 0 bases, and 27 bases separated the two germline ends.

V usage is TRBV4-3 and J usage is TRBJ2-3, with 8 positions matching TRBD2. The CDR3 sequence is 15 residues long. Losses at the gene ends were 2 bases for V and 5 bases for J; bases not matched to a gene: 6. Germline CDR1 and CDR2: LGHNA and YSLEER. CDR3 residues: CASSQQWRGEDTQYF. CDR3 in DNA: TGCGCCAGCAGCCAACAATGGCGGGGGGAAGATACGCAGTATTTT.

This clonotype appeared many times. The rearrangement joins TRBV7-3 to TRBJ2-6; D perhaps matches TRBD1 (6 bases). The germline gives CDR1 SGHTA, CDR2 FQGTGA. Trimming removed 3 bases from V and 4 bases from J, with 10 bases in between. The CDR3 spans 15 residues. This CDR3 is CASSFTGLGANVLTF. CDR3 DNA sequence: TGTGCCAGCAGCTTTACAGGGTTAGGGGCCAACGTCCTGACTTTC.

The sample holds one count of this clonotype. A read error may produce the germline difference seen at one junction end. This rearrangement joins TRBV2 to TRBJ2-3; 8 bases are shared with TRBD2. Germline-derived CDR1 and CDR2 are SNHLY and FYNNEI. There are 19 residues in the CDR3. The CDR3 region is CASGEGRGGAINRKDTQYF. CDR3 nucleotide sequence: TGTGCCAGCGGTGAAGGACGGGGGGGGGCCATTAATCGTAAGGATACGCAGTATTTT.

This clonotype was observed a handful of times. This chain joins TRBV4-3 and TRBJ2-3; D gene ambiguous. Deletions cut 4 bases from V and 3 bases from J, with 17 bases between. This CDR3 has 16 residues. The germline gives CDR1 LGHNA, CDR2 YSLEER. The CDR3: CASSRVGSNPTDTQYF. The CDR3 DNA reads TGCGCCAGCAGCCGAGTAGGCTCAAATCCGACAGATACGCAGTATTTT.

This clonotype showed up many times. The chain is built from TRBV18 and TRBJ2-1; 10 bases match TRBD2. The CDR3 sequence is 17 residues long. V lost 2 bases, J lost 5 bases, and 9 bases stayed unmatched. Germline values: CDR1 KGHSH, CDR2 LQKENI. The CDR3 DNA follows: TGTGCCAGCTCACCATGGGCAGCGGGGGGGTACCACAATGAGCAGTTCTTC. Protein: CASSPWAAGGYHNEQFF.

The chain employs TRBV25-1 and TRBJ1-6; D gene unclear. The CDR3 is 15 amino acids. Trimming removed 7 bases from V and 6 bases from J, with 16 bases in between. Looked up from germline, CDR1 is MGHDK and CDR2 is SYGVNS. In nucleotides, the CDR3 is TGTGCCAGCACTTCCCCGGGATCGGGTAATTCACCCCTCCACTTT. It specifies CASTSPGSGNSPLHF.

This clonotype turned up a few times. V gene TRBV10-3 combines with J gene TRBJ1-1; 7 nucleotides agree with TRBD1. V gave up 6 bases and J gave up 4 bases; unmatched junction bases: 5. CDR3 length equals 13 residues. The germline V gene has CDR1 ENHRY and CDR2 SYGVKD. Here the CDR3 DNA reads TGTGCCATCAGGACAGGGATGGGCACTGAAGCTTTCTTT. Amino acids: CAIRTGMGTEAFF.

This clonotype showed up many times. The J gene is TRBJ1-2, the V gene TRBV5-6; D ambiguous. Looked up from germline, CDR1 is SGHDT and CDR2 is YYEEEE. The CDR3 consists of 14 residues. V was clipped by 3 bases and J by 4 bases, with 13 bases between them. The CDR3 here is CASSSVRGSYGYTF. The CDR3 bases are TGTGCCAGCAGCTCCGTTCGGGGATCCTATGGCTACACCTTC.

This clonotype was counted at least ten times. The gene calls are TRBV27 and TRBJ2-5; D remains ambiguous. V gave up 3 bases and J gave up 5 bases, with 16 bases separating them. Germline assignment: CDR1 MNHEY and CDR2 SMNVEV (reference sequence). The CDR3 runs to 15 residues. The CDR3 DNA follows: TGTGCCAGCAGTTTGGACCGGGTGACAATGGAGACCCAGTACTTC. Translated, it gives CASSLDRVTMETQYF.

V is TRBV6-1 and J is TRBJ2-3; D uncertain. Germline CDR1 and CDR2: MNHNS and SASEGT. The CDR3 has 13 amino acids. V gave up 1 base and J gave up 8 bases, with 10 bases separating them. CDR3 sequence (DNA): TGTGCCAGCAGTGAAGGGTTAGGTGGTACGCAGTATTTT. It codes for CASSEGLGGTQYF.

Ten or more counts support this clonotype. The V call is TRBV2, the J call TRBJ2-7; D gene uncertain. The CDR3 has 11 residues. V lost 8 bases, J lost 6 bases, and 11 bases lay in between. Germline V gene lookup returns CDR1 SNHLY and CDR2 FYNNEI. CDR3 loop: CASRSYSEQYF. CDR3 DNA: TGTGCCAGCCGGTCCTATTCCGAGCAGTACTTC. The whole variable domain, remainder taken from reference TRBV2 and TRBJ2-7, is EPEVTQTPSHQVTQMGQEVILRCVPISNHLYFYWYRQILGQKVEFLVSFYNNEISEKSEIFDDQFSVERPDGSNFTLKIRSTKLEDSAMYFCASRSYSEQYFGPGTRLTVT.

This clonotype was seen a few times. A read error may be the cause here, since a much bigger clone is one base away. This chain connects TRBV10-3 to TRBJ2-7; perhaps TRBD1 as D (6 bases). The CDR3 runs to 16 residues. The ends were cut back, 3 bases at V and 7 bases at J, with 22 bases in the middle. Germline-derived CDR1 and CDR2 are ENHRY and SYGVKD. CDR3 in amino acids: CAISERQGTPFNEQYF. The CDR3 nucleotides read TGTGCCATCAGTGAAAGGCAGGGGACCCCATTCAATGAGCAGTACTTC.

The CDR3 region is CSARDYSRSGTDTQYF. The DNA of the CDR3 is TGCAGTGCTAGAGATTATAGTAGGTCGGGCACAGATACGCAGTATTTT. V gene TRBV20-1 combines with J gene TRBJ2-3; the D is unclear. CDR3 length: 16 amino acids. CDR1 is DFQATT, CDR2 SNEGSKA, per germline (reference sequence). Trimming shortened V by 0 bases and J by 1 base, and 14 bases separated the two germline ends.

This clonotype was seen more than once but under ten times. CDR3 in amino acids: CASRKVAGGIGELFF. The DNA of the CDR3 is TGTGCCAGCAGAAAGGTGGCAGGGGGAATCGGGGAGCTGTTTTTT. This chain joins TRBV28 and TRBJ2-2, with 7 bases that match TRBD1. The CDR3 contains 15 residues. Germline lookup yields CDR1 MDHEN and CDR2 SYDVKM. Germline trimming cut 6 bases from V and 7 bases from J; bases unmatched to any gene: 11.

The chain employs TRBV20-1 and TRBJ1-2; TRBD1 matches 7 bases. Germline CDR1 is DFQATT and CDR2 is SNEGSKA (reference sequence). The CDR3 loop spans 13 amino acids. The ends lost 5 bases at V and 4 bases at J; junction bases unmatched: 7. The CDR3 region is CSAPDRATYGYTF. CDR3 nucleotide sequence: TGCAGTGCTCCTGACAGGGCCACCTATGGCTACACCTTC.

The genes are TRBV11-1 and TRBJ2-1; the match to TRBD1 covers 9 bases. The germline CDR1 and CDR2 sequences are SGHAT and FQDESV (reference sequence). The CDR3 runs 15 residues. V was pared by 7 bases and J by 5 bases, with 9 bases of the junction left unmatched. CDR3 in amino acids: CASTPGTGTNNEQFF. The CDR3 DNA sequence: TGTGCCAGCACACCCGGGACAGGGACTAACAATGAGCAGTTCTTC.

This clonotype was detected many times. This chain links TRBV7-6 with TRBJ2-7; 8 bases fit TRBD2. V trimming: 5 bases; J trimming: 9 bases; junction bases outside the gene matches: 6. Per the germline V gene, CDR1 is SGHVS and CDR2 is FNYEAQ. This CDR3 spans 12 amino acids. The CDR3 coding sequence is TGTGCCAGCAGCCGATCGGGGGGGTTGCAGTACTTC. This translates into CASSRSGGLQYF. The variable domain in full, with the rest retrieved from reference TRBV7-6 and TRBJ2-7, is GAGVSQSPRYKVTKRGQDVALRCDPISGHVSLYWYRQALGQGPEFLTYFNYEAQQDKSGLPNDRFSAERPEGSISTLTIQRTEQRDSAMYRCASSRSGGLQYFGPGTRLTVT.